The 15 T cell receptor beta chains below all came from one sample that was sequenced in a study of control samples from healthy donors and cancer patients. TCRdb's table, derived via immunoSEQ multiplex PCR, lists solely in-frame clones and lacks some. This table holds 120,000 or so clones, approximately 90% found once. Sample: blood. The source is a man aged 25 to 40 in good health.

The chain employs TRBV3-1 (or the pseudogene TRBV3-2) and TRBJ1-2, with D perhaps TRBD1 (5 bases). Germline V gives CDR1 LGHDT, CDR2 YNNKEL (reference sequence). V shed 1 base and J shed 7 bases, with 16 bases lying between them. The CDR3 loop spans 15 amino acids. This CDR3 reads CASSQGVGEWGGYTF. The CDR3 bases are TGTGCCAGCAGCCAAGGTGTAGGGGAGTGGGGTGGCTACACCTTC.

J is TRBJ1-1 and V is TRBV7-2, with a possible D match to TRBD1 (5 bases). Trimming removed 2 bases at V and 3 bases at J, with 10 bases between. Germline V lookup: CDR1 SGHTA, CDR2 FQGNSA. The CDR3 length is 14 residues. DNA for the CDR3: TGTGCCAGCAGCTTACAGGGAGGAGACACTGAAGCTTTCTTT. It codes for CASSLQGGDTEAFF.

This chain uses TRBV7-8 with TRBJ1-6; D remains ambiguous. Trimming left V 4 bases short and J 0 bases short, with 13 bases between. Germline loops: CDR1 SGHVS, CDR2 FQNEAQ. The CDR3 contains 17 residues. CDR3 bases: TGTGCCAGCAGCTGGGGTGGGAAGAGCTCCTATAATTCACCCCTCCACTTT. This encodes CASSWGGKSSYNSPLHF.

This chain links TRBV29-1 with TRBJ2-1; maybe TRBD1 (6 bases). This CDR3 spans 14 amino acids. Deletions cut 4 bases from V and 6 bases from J, with 16 bases between. From germline, CDR1 is SQVTM and CDR2 ANQGSEA. CDR3 DNA sequence: TGCAGCGTTGGCCCGACAGGCCCAGGCAATGAGCAGTTCTTC. This gives the protein CSVGPTGPGNEQFF.

The table lists this clone with a count of one. This sequence joins TRBV2 and TRBJ1-6; TRBD1 matches 10 bases. V gave up 5 bases and J gave up 7 bases; unmatched junction bases: 2. Germline V gene lookup returns CDR1 SNHLY and CDR2 FYNNEI. The CDR3 is 14 amino acids. CDR3 loop: CASSTDRGNSPLHF. CDR3 DNA sequence: TGTGCCAGCAGTACGGACAGGGGGAATTCACCCCTCCACTTT.

The chain combines TRBV27 with TRBJ2-1; D remains unclear. The ends were cut back, 2 bases at V and 0 bases at J, with 11 bases in the middle. Germline V lookup: CDR1 MNHEY, CDR2 SMNVEV (reference sequence). The CDR3 is 16 residues long. The DNA of the CDR3 is TGTGCCAGCAGTTTAAGTATCCGGAACTCCTACAATGAGCAGTTCTTC. Protein: CASSLSIRNSYNEQFF.

This chain uses TRBV10-3 with TRBJ1-5, with 8 bases aligning to TRBD1. The germline V gene encodes CDR1 ENHRY and CDR2 SYGVKD. V lost 10 bases, J lost 4 bases, and 3 bases stayed unmatched. CDR3 length: 12 amino acids. The CDR3 reads CASRQGNQPQHF. CDR3 DNA sequence: TGTGCCAGCCGACAGGGGAATCAGCCCCAGCATTTT.

This clone was seen a handful of times. The identical CDR3 is also encoded by other nucleotide sequences in the sample. This sequence joins TRBV18 and TRBJ2-2, with 7 bases lining up with TRBD1. The junction had 1 base not matched to a gene; V was cut back by 3 bases and J by 6 bases. Germline V gene data show CDR1 as KGHSH and CDR2 as LQKENI. The CDR3 is made up of 13 amino acids. CDR3 sequence: CASSPDRAGELFF. Here the CDR3 DNA reads TGTGCCAGCTCACCCGACAGGGCCGGGGAGCTGTTTTTT.

This clone was found a few times. The chain has TRBV6-5 and TRBJ1-1; no clear D gene. This CDR3 has 15 amino acids. CDR1 is MNHEY, CDR2 SVGAGI, per germline. V lost 0 bases and J 7 bases, leaving 15 bases between the germline ends. The CDR3 loop reads CASSYSLDTGGEAFF. The CDR3 DNA follows: TGTGCCAGCAGTTACTCGCTAGACACCGGTGGTGAAGCTTTCTTT.

This chain connects TRBV5-1 to TRBJ2-6; D might be TRBD1 (6 bases). Trimming stripped 4 bases from V and 2 bases from J, with 10 bases between. CDR1 SGHRS and CDR2 YFSETQ come from the germline V gene. This CDR3 has 15 residues. CDR3 nucleotide sequence: TGCGCCAGCAGCCAGGGGACGCCTGGGGCCAACGTCCTGACTTTC. It is translated as CASSQGTPGANVLTF. The full variable domain, rest sourced from reference TRBV5-1 and TRBJ2-6, is KAGVTQTPRYLIKTRGQQVTLSCSPISGHRSVSWYQQTPGQGLQFLFEYFSETQRNKGNFPGRFSGRQFSNSRSEMNVSTLELGDSALYLCASSQGTPGANVLTFGAGSRLTVL.

This clone occurred once. This chain joins TRBV19 and TRBJ2-5, with a possible D match to TRBD1 (6 bases). V lost 4 bases to trimming and J lost 3 bases, with 15 bases between them. Germline CDR1 LNHDA, CDR2 SQIVND (reference sequence). This CDR3 has 15 amino acids. CDR3 sequence reads: CASSNREGRKETQYF. CDR3 nucleotides: TGTGCCAGTAGTAACAGGGAAGGTCGGAAAGAGACCCAGTACTTC.

This chain links TRBV3-1 (or the pseudogene TRBV3-2) with TRBJ2-2; D is unclear. Trimming shortened V by 1 base and J by 4 bases, and 13 bases separated the two germline ends. Germline lookup yields CDR1 LGHDT and CDR2 YNNKEL (reference sequence). The CDR3 spans 16 residues. CDR3 sequence (DNA): TGTGCCAGCAGCCAAGCGGTACAGCTGACCACCGGGGAGCTGTTTTTT. This encodes CASSQAVQLTTGELFF.

The chain carries TRBV7-3 and TRBJ2-1, with 7 bases lining up with TRBD2. Germline CDR1 SGHTA, CDR2 FQGTGA. The CDR3 length is 16 residues. The J segment lost 4 bases and the V segment lost 5 bases, leaving 11 bases of the junction unmatched. The CDR3 DNA follows: TGTGCCAGCAGCCCCCAGACTAGCCCGCGATACAATGAGCAGTTCTTC. It is translated as CASSPQTSPRYNEQFF. The variable domain in full, with the rest retrieved from reference TRBV7-3 and TRBJ2-1, is GAGVSQTPSNKVTEKGKYVELRCDPISGHTALYWYRQSLGQGPEFLIYFQGTGAADDSGLPNDRFFAVRPEGSVSTLKIQRTERGDSAVYLCASSPQTSPRYNEQFFGPGTRLTVL.

In its sample, this clone was seen once. The V and J genes are TRBV11-3 and TRBJ2-5; TRBD2 matches 9 bases. The length of the CDR3 is 15 residues. The germline gives CDR1 SGHNT, CDR2 YENEEA. V lost 0 bases to trimming and J lost 5 bases; unmatched junction nucleotides: 4. The CDR3 is CASSLEGLAQETQYF. Written as DNA, the CDR3 is TGTGCCAGCAGCTTAGAGGGACTAGCTCAGGAGACCCAGTACTTC.

The count of this clone is one. The chain carries TRBV25-1 and TRBJ1-1, with a possible D match to TRBD1 (6 bases). Germline V CDR1 and CDR2: MGHDK, SYGVNS. The CDR3 runs 13 residues. The germline V and J ends were trimmed by 6 bases and 5 bases, with 13 bases remaining between them. CDR3 amino acids: CASRGTGPTEAFF. Written as DNA, the CDR3 is TGTGCCAGCAGGGGTACAGGGCCGACTGAAGCTTTCTTT.